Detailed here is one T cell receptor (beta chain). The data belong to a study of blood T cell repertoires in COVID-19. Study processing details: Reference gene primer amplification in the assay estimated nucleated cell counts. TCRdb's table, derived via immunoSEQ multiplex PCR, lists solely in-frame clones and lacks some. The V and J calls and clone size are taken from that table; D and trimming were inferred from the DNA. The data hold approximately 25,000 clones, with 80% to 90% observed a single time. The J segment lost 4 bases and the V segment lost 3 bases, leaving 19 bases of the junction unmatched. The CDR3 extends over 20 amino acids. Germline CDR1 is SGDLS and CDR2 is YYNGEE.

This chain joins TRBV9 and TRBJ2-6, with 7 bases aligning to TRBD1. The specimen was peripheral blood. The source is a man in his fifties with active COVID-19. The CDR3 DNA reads TGTGCCAGCAGCGCCCACCTACAGGCGACAGGGACGGCCGGGGCCAACGTCCTGACTTTC. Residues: CASSAHLQATGTAGANVLTF.